The sequence of this TCR beta chain was determined in a study of radiotherapy plus CTLA-4 blockade in lung cancer. Repertoires were generated with immunoSEQ multiplex PCR, while TCRdb's copy carries only in-frame clones and drops some. The sample shows tens of thousands of clones, more than 60% of them seen only once. The germline V and J ends were trimmed by 1 base and 8 bases, with 8 bases remaining between them. The CDR3 sequence is 12 residues long. Germline V gene sequence: CDR1 LGHNT, CDR2 FRNRAP. This TCR derives from a human donor with non-small cell lung cancer who had stable disease on radiotherapy plus ipilimumab. V gene TRBV12-5 combines with J gene TRBJ1-1, with TRBD1 as a possible D gene (5 bases). The starting material was peripheral blood, obtained from a patient treated with radiotherapy plus ipilimumab. CDR3 sequence reads: CASGLGQTEAFF. In DNA, the CDR3 is TGTGCTAGTGGTTTGGGACAGACCGAAGCTTTCTTT.